The entry below describes one T cell receptor (beta chain). Profiling relied on immunoSEQ multiplex PCR, and the TCRdb table lists in-frame clones only, not all of them. This sample has approximately 1,500,000 clones, with roughly 96% found just once. The study drew its donors from healthy HIV-negative adults without recent acute infections or vaccinations. There were only Caucasian adults among the donors, and all lived in Nashville, Tennessee. The data derive from a study of shared clonotypes between healthy human individuals. The germline V gene has CDR1 MDHEN and CDR2 SYDVKM. V gave up 6 bases and J gave up 3 bases, with 20 bases separating them. This CDR3 spans 17 amino acids.

The sequencing sample was made of naive CD4+ T cells sorted from blood. The sample's subset: CD45RA+ positively selected. The rearrangement uses TRBV28 and TRBJ2-2, with a possible D match to TRBD2 (6 bases). The sequence was collected from a man aged 25 to 45 in good health. CDR3 DNA sequence: TGTGCCAGCAGCCCAGACGAGCTCGGGGGTTACACCGGGGAGCTGTTTTTT. Protein: CASSPDELGGYTGELFF.